A selection of T cell receptor beta chains follows, all from one sample in a study of neurological immune-mediated disorders. TCRdb reanalysed the 5' RACE reads using MiXCR and keeps one entry per CDR3 protein. Among 55,000 or so distinct CDR3 sequences, less than 5% were seen once, and the ten largest hold 2.9%. What was sequenced was PBMCs. The receptor source for this set is a man in his forties or fifties with multiple sclerosis. Both conserved end residues are part of each CDR3. D genes are given only for firm matches. The listing skips clone size in some rows; elsewhere it reads once, few, many or a size class.

j_gene,d_gene,v_gene,abundance,CDR3nt,CDR3aa
TRBJ2-3,TRBD2,TRBV20-1,many,TGCAGTGCTAGGGTCCCTTTGACAAGGGTAGCAGCGGGAGTCCCAGATACGCAGTATTTT,CSARVPLTRVAAGVPDTQYF
TRBJ1-1,-,TRBV6-6,many,TGTGCCAGCAGTTACGCCCCGGGAGGGACGAACACTGAAGCTTTCTTT,CASSYAPGGTNTEAFF
TRBJ2-7,-,TRBV12-3/TRBV12-4,-,TGTGCCAGCAGCCTAAAGGGCGGCCGGGGACGGCTTGGAAGACAGTACGAGCAGTACTTC,CASSLKGGRGRLGRQYEQYF
TRBJ2-7,TRBD2,TRBV29-1,many,TGCAGCGTGTGGACTAGCGGGAGTTACGAGCAGTACTTC,CSVWTSGSYEQYF
TRBJ2-3,-,TRBV27,-,TGTGCCAGCAGTATCCGGGACACCCCTAGCACAGATACGCAGTATTTT,CASSIRDTPSTDTQYF
TRBJ2-3,-,TRBV15,many,TGTGCCACCAGCAGAGATCCGGGCGAGGGAGATACGCAGTATTTT,CATSRDPGEGDTQYF
TRBJ2-7,TRBD1,TRBV6-5,few,TGTGCCAGCAGTGGGGGGACAGGGGTTTCCGAGCAGTACTTC,CASSGGTGVSEQYF
TRBJ1-5,TRBD1,TRBV28,many,TGTGCCAGCAGCAAAGACAGGGCTGGCAATCAGCCCCAGCATTTT,CASSKDRAGNQPQHF
TRBJ1-3,-,TRBV7-6,many,TGTGCCAGCAGCTTAAGTTGGGGATCGGACGGAAACACCATATATTTT,CASSLSWGSDGNTIYF
TRBJ2-7,-,TRBV5-1,many,TGCGCCAGCAGCTTGGATGGGTATAGCTCCTACGAGCAGTACTTC,CASSLDGYSSYEQYF
TRBJ2-3,-,TRBV20-1,many,TGCAGTGCTGCCCTAGCACGTCCTAGCACAGATACGCAGTATTTT,CSAALARPSTDTQYF
TRBJ2-3,-,TRBV6-1,few,TGTGCCAGCAGTACGCGGGGCGGCGATACGCAGTATTTT,CASSTRGGDTQYF
TRBJ1-2,-,TRBV4-1,many,TGCGCCAGCAGCCAAGATCTTTCCGGAGGGGTCTATGGCTACACCTTC,CASSQDLSGGVYGYTF
TRBJ1-5,-,TRBV20-1,many,TGCAGTGCTAGAGAGGGGAAAGTAAATCAGCCCCAGAATTTT,CSAREGKVNQPQNF
TRBJ1-2,TRBD1,TRBV14,many,TGTGCCAGCAGCCAAGATCAGACAGGGTACTATGGCTACACCTTC,CASSQDQTGYYGYTF
TRBJ2-2,-,TRBV5-1,many,TGCGCCAGCAGGCCGGGGAGGTCGACCACCGGGGAGCTGTTTTTT,CASRPGRSTTGELFF